Presented here are 13 T cell receptor beta chains from one specimen sequenced in a study of blood T cell repertoires in COVID-19. Data came from immunoSEQ multiplex PCR; TCRdb stores just in-frame clones and leaves some out. This sample has some 160,000 clones, with around 90% found just once. Sequences were obtained from peripheral blood. These receptors all stem from a man aged 18 to 30 with acute or convalescent COVID-19.

The chain links TRBV4-1 to TRBJ2-3; possibly TRBD2 for D (6 bases). Trimming stripped 0 bases from V and 1 base from J, with 11 bases between. CDR1 is MGHRA, CDR2 YSYEKL, per germline. CDR3 length equals 16 residues. The CDR3 DNA follows: TGCGCCAGCAGCCAAGATTGGGGACTCCGCACAGATACGCAGTATTTT. Its protein is CASSQDWGLRTDTQYF.

The chain has TRBV6-5 and TRBJ1-2, with 7 nucleotides matching TRBD1. Germline assignment: CDR1 MNHEY and CDR2 SVGAGI. V shed 6 bases, J shed 2 bases, and the junction held 9 bases outside the gene matches. The CDR3 length is 15 residues. In DNA, the CDR3 is TGTGCCAGCAGCTCCCAAACGGGACAGAACTATGGCTACACCTTC. Protein product: CASSSQTGQNYGYTF.

The V gene is TRBV3-1 (or the pseudogene TRBV3-2), the J gene TRBJ2-7; D ambiguous. Trimming shortened V by 5 bases and J by 1 base, and 3 bases separated the two germline ends. The CDR3 totals 11 residues. The germline gives CDR1 LGHDT, CDR2 YNNKEL (reference sequence). The DNA of the CDR3 is TGTGCCAGCAGCTATTCCTACGAGCAGTACTTC. Translated, it gives CASSYSYEQYF.

The chain employs TRBV3-1 (or the pseudogene TRBV3-2) and TRBJ1-4; TRBD1 is a possible D gene (6 bases). Germline V gene lookup returns CDR1 LGHDT and CDR2 YNNKEL (reference sequence). The V end was cut by 4 bases, the J end by 5 bases, with 11 bases between. The CDR3 spans 14 residues. The chain's CDR3 is CASSPTGKNEKLFF. The CDR3 DNA follows: TGTGCCAGCAGCCCCACAGGGAAGAATGAAAAACTGTTTTTT.

V usage is TRBV27 and J usage is TRBJ2-1; 7 positions match TRBD2. Per germline, CDR1 MNHEY and CDR2 SMNVEV (reference sequence). The CDR3 totals 15 residues. The V segment lost 7 bases and the J segment 7 bases; nucleotides outside the gene matches: 13. The CDR3 DNA reads TGTGCCAGCAAATCATTCGGGGCGGGGGAAAATGAGCAGTTCTTC. It specifies CASKSFGAGENEQFF.

This chain uses TRBV5-4 with TRBJ1-6; 8 positions agree with TRBD1. The CDR3 has 13 amino acids. The germline V gene encodes CDR1 SGHNT and CDR2 YYREEE (reference sequence). Trimming took 3 bases from V and 7 from J; bases not matched to a gene: 0. The CDR3 loop is CASSSGGNSPLHF. The CDR3 region has the DNA TGTGCCAGCAGCTCAGGGGGCAATTCACCCCTCCACTTT. Supplemented by reference TRBV5-4 and TRBJ1-6, the full variable domain reads ETGVTQSPTHLIKTRGQQVTLRCSSQSGHNTVSWYQQALGQGPQFIFQYYREEENGRGNFPPRFSGLQFPNYSSELNVNALELDDSALYLCASSSGGNSPLHFGNGTRLTVT.

This rearrangement joins TRBV27 to TRBJ1-1; perhaps TRBD1 as D (6 bases). Trimming left V 3 bases short and J 4 bases short, with 12 bases between. The CDR3 consists of 14 residues. Germline V CDR1 and CDR2: MNHEY, SMNVEV (reference sequence). The CDR3 DNA reads as TGTGCCAGCAGTTTGAACAGGGTAGGCACTGAAGCTTTCTTT. Protein product: CASSLNRVGTEAFF.

The chain links TRBV28 to TRBJ1-5; TRBD1 aligns across 7 bases. Germline V CDR1 and CDR2: MDHEN, SYDVKM. The CDR3 totals 15 residues. The ends lost 6 bases at V and 4 bases at J; junction bases unmatched: 9. This chain's CDR3 is CASSPGDRDNQPQHF. Written as DNA, the CDR3 is TGTGCCAGCAGCCCTGGGGACAGAGATAATCAGCCCCAGCATTTT.

The chain carries TRBV3-1 (or the pseudogene TRBV3-2) and TRBJ2-3; D is unresolved. V was cut by 3 bases and J by 0 bases, with 7 bases left in between. The CDR3 spans 14 residues. Per germline, CDR1 LGHDT and CDR2 YNNKEL (reference sequence). The CDR3 sequence: CASSHLTSTDTQYF. CDR3 sequence (DNA): TGTGCCAGCAGCCATTTAACTAGCACAGATACGCAGTATTTT.

This chain uses TRBV15 with TRBJ2-5; D is perhaps TRBD1 (6 bases). Germline V gives CDR1 LNHNV, CDR2 YYDKDF (reference sequence). Trimming shortened V by 0 bases and J by 4 bases, and 12 bases separated the two germline ends. The CDR3 sequence is 15 residues long. The DNA of the CDR3 is TGTGCCACCAGCAGAGATCTGGGCAGGGGAGAGACCCAGTACTTC. As protein: CATSRDLGRGETQYF. Using reference TRBV15 and TRBJ2-5 for the parts outside the CDR3, the full variable domain is DAMVIQNPRYQVTQFGKPVTLSCSQTLNHNVMYWYQQKSSQAPKLLFHYYDKDFNNEADTPDNFQSRRPNTSFCFLDIRSPGLGDTAMYLCATSRDLGRGETQYFGPGTRLLVL.

This chain joins TRBV11-2 and TRBJ1-5, with a tentative D call TRBD1 (6 bases). Germline V CDR1 and CDR2: SGHAT, FQNNGV. The CDR3 loop spans 15 amino acids. Trimming stripped 1 base from V and 6 bases from J, with 13 bases between. CDR3 DNA sequence: TGTGCCAGCAGCTTAGTAGCGGGGGCAGGTCAGCCCCAGCATTTT. Protein product: CASSLVAGAGQPQHF.

The rearrangement uses TRBV2 and TRBJ1-5; weak D call: TRBD1 (5 bases). The length of the CDR3 is 13 residues. Looked up from germline, CDR1 is SNHLY and CDR2 is FYNNEI. Trimming took 7 bases from V and 6 from J, leaving 13 bases between them. CDR3 amino acids: CASTKDGGQPQHF. The CDR3 bases are TGTGCCAGCACCAAGGACGGGGGTCAGCCCCAGCATTTT.

This clone was found a few times. This chain connects TRBV2 to TRBJ2-2; D may be TRBD1 (6 bases). The V gene's germline CDR1 is SNHLY and CDR2 FYNNEI. This CDR3 spans 15 amino acids. Trimming cost V 4 bases and J 5 bases, with 14 bases left between them. The CDR3 nucleotides read TGTGCCAGCAGTGCTAGAGTACAGGGAACCGGGGAGCTGTTTTTT. Amino acid sequence: CASSARVQGTGELFF.